Listed below are T cell receptor beta chains from one sample, sequenced in a study of T cells in Graves' hyperthyroidism and ophthalmopathy. TCRdb re-analysed the multiplex PCR reads in MiXCR, keeping a single row per CDR3 protein. Of roughly 380,000 distinct CDR3 sequences listed, about a sixth are singletons. The sample was blood. The receptor set was obtained from a woman in her forties with Graves' ophthalmopathy. The CDR3 runs from the conserved cysteine through the conserved F or W. The D gene is left open where the match is weak. Clone size, where shown, is once, few, many, or a class for clones that have expanded.

clone_size j_call d_call v_call cdr3_aa cdr3_nt
. TRBJ1-1 . TRBV6-1 CATLGQLNTEAFF TGTGCCACCTTAGGACAGCTGAACACTGAAGCTTTCTTT
many TRBJ2-5 TRBD2 TRBV7-2 CASSPRLAGETQYF TGTGCCAGCAGCCCAAGACTAGCGGGAGAGACCCAGTACTTC
. TRBJ2-5 . TRBV12-3/TRBV12-4 CASTVGSGSRETQYF TGTGCCAGCACAGTAGGATCAGGGTCTCGGGAGACCCAGTACTTC
many TRBJ2-7 . TRBV29-1 CSVGWSYEQYF TGCAGCGTTGGATGGTCCTACGAGCAGTACTTC
many TRBJ2-7 . TRBV9 CASSAGTEYEQYF TGTGCCAGCAGCGCCGGGACCGAGTACGAGCAGTACTTC
many TRBJ1-1 . TRBV29-1 CSVEGEVAEAFF TGCAGCGTTGAAGGGGAGGTGGCTGAAGCTTTCTTT
many TRBJ2-5 . TRBV30 CAWSATGLQETQYF TGTGCCTGGAGTGCAACGGGTCTCCAAGAGACCCAGTACTTC
many TRBJ1-1 . TRBV20-1 CSARDMRGYTEAFF TGCAGTGCTAGAGATATGAGGGGGTACACTGAAGCTTTCTTT
many TRBJ1-1 . TRBV11-1 CASSSSPLSPNTEAFF TGTGCCAGCAGCTCCTCCCCTTTAAGCCCGAACACTGAAGCTTTCTTT
many TRBJ1-2 TRBD1 TRBV28 CASSLYRGDNYGYTF TGTGCCAGCAGTTTGTACAGGGGAGATAACTATGGCTACACCTTC
many TRBJ2-7 . TRBV12-3/TRBV12-4 CASSFLAGAEQYF TGTGCCAGCAGTTTTCTGGCAGGGGCCGAGCAGTACTTC
. TRBJ2-7 . TRBV6-1 CASNLGGVDFYEQYF TGTGCCAGCAATCTTGGAGGGGTCGACTTCTACGAGCAGTACTTC
many TRBJ2-7 . TRBV29-1 CSVDLDGSYEQYF TGCAGCGTTGACCTTGATGGGTCCTACGAGCAGTACTTC
few TRBJ1-6 . TRBV28 CASSLLLQGSYNSPLHF TGTGCCAGCAGTTTACTCCTTCAGGGGTCCTATAATTCACCCCTCCACTTT
. TRBJ1-1 . TRBV30 CAWSVGWDTEAFF TGTGCCTGGAGTGTCGGATGGGACACTGAAGCTTTCTTT
many TRBJ2-7 . TRBV3-1 CASSHGGTLVDF TGTGCCAGCAGCCATGGCGGGACTCTAGTGGACTTC
. TRBJ1-2 TRBD1 TRBV12-3/TRBV12-4 CASRTGQGNYGYTF TGTGCCAGCAGAACCGGACAGGGGAACTATGGCTACACCTTC